The source of this T cell receptor (beta chain) is a study of CD8 T cells in ankylosing spondylitis. Study-wide findings and caveats: Seemingly distinctive of ankylosing spondylitis blood was a TCR beta motif formed by eight highly homologous variants.

Regarding this clonotype: The antigen remains undetermined.

In making TCR beta libraries, quantitative 5'-RACE with molecular barcodes was used. MiXCR, run by TCRdb on the 5' RACE reads, gives a single entry per CDR3 protein. In the table there are approximately 300,000 distinct CDR3 sequences, about 20% of which are singletons. The CDR3 is 10 residues long. The sample comprised blood, either unsorted or a sorted T cell fraction (not recorded which). The chain joins TRBV21-1 to TRBJ2-7; TRBD2, as called in the table, went unchecked against the DNA. TRBV21-1 is a pseudogene segment. This clonotype was obtained from a female donor with ankylosing spondylitis or in good health (not recorded which). The CDR3 DNA reads TGTGCCGGAGATAGCGGGTTGAAGTACTTC. Its translation: CAGDSGLKYF.